These T cell receptor beta chains were read from a single sample in a study of identifying expanded T cells in peripheral blood. Sequencing used immunoSEQ multiplex PCR; TCRdb keeps in-frame clones, though not all of them. The sample comprises approximately 90,000 clones, about 85% of which are singletons, and 4.5% rests with the top ten. Sample: blood. These receptors were obtained from a person aged 18-70 years in good health. Both conserved end residues are part of each CDR3. A D gene is named only where the DNA matches it firmly. Size tells how often a clone was seen (once, few, many) or the class of an expanded clone, and some rows leave it out.

v_call: TRBV27
clone_size: NA
d_call: NA
j_call: TRBJ1-2
cdr3_nt: TGTGCCAGCAGCCGTGACGGGCCGGTTGGGTATGGCTACACCTTC
cdr3_aa: CASSRDGPVGYGYTF

v_call: TRBV4-3
clone_size: NA
d_call: NA
j_call: TRBJ1-1
cdr3_nt: TGCGCCAGCAGCCAAGACACGGGGACGTCTGAAGCTTTCTTT
cdr3_aa: CASSQDTGTSEAFF

v_call: TRBV9
clone_size: NA
d_call: NA
j_call: TRBJ1-2
cdr3_nt: TGTGCCAGCAGCGTAGAGTCCAACTATGGCTACACCTTC
cdr3_aa: CASSVESNYGYTF

v_call: TRBV7-9
clone_size: NA
d_call: NA
j_call: TRBJ1-2
cdr3_nt: TGTGCCAGCAGCTTAGTCCCCCGTAACTATGGCTACACCTTC
cdr3_aa: CASSLVPRNYGYTF

v_call: TRBV6-1
clone_size: few
d_call: NA
j_call: TRBJ1-4
cdr3_nt: TGTGCCAGCACGAACGTCTTTGTTGAAAAACTGTTTTTT
cdr3_aa: CASTNVFVEKLFF

v_call: TRBV13
clone_size: NA
d_call: NA
j_call: TRBJ1-1
cdr3_nt: TGTGCCAGCAGCTTAAGGCAGGGATCGTTTAACACTGAAGCTTTCTTT
cdr3_aa: CASSLRQGSFNTEAFF

v_call: TRBV5-1
clone_size: NA
d_call: NA
j_call: TRBJ2-3
cdr3_nt: TGCGCCAGCAGCTTGGACGACAAGGGGGGTTCCAGCACAGATACGCAGTATTTT
cdr3_aa: CASSLDDKGGSSTDTQYF

v_call: TRBV10-3
clone_size: NA
d_call: NA
j_call: TRBJ2-3
cdr3_nt: TGTGCCATCAGTGAGCCCGGGAGAGATACGCAGTATTTT
cdr3_aa: CAISEPGRDTQYF

v_call: TRBV13
clone_size: few
d_call: NA
j_call: TRBJ2-2
cdr3_nt: TGTGCCAGCAGCCACTACACCGGGGAGCTGTTTTTT
cdr3_aa: CASSHYTGELFF

v_call: TRBV7-2
clone_size: few
d_call: TRBD1
j_call: TRBJ2-5
cdr3_nt: TGTGCCAGCAGCTGGCCCGGGACAGTTATAAAAGAGACCCAGTACTTC
cdr3_aa: CASSWPGTVIKETQYF

v_call: TRBV6-4
clone_size: once
d_call: NA
j_call: TRBJ2-3
cdr3_nt: TGTGCCAGCAGTGACAACAGCTACACAGATACGCAGTATTTT
cdr3_aa: CASSDNSYTDTQYF

v_call: TRBV29-1
clone_size: NA
d_call: NA
j_call: TRBJ1-3
cdr3_nt: TGCAGCGCAGTCTGGGGTGGAAACACCATATATTTT
cdr3_aa: CSAVWGGNTIYF

v_call: TRBV7-9
clone_size: NA
d_call: NA
j_call: TRBJ1-1
cdr3_nt: TGTGCCAGCAGCCCCGACAGGCTACCCTTCGAAGCTTTCTTT
cdr3_aa: CASSPDRLPFEAFF

v_call: TRBV5-1
clone_size: NA
d_call: NA
j_call: TRBJ1-3
cdr3_nt: TGCGCCAGCAGCTTGGAGGGCCGAGAAGGAAACACCATATATTTT
cdr3_aa: CASSLEGREGNTIYF

v_call: TRBV6-5
clone_size: NA
d_call: TRBD2
j_call: TRBJ2-7
cdr3_nt: TGTGCCAGCAAGCGGGAAGGGGTATACTACGAGCAGTACTTC
cdr3_aa: CASKREGVYYEQYF

v_call: TRBV5-1
clone_size: NA
d_call: TRBD1
j_call: TRBJ2-7
cdr3_nt: TGCGCCAGCAGCCGCGGGACAGGCACCTACGAGCAGTACTTC
cdr3_aa: CASSRGTGTYEQYF

v_call: TRBV4-1
clone_size: NA
d_call: NA
j_call: TRBJ2-6
cdr3_nt: TGCGCCAGCAGCCAGGGGTCTTCTGGGGCCAACGTCCTGACTTTC
cdr3_aa: CASSQGSSGANVLTF

v_call: TRBV27
clone_size: NA
d_call: NA
j_call: TRBJ1-3
cdr3_nt: TGTGCCAGCAGTTTATCATGGACCGTAGGAAACACCATATATTTT
cdr3_aa: CASSLSWTVGNTIYF

v_call: TRBV16
clone_size: NA
d_call: NA
j_call: TRBJ1-2
cdr3_nt: TGTGCCAGCAGCCTATCCCCGGGGCGCCCCCGTGGCTACACCTTC
cdr3_aa: CASSLSPGRPRGYTF

v_call: TRBV10-3
clone_size: NA
d_call: NA
j_call: TRBJ2-5
cdr3_nt: TGTGCCATCAGTGAGCCGCGGACAGTGCACCAAGAGACCCAGTACTTC
cdr3_aa: CAISEPRTVHQETQYF

v_call: TRBV13
clone_size: NA
d_call: NA
j_call: TRBJ2-7
cdr3_nt: TGTGCCAGCAGCTTACTGGAAGGGGGAGGCCCAAGAGAATACGAGCAGTACTTC
cdr3_aa: CASSLLEGGGPREYEQYF

v_call: TRBV6-5
clone_size: once
d_call: NA
j_call: TRBJ1-1
cdr3_nt: TGTGCCAGCAGGGGGGTGGGAGGGTCGTATGAAGCTTTCTTT
cdr3_aa: CASRGVGGSYEAFF

v_call: TRBV6-1
clone_size: once
d_call: NA
j_call: TRBJ1-3
cdr3_nt: TGTGCCAGCAGTGAGGCCGGAAACACCATATATTTT
cdr3_aa: CASSEAGNTIYF

v_call: TRBV10-1
clone_size: NA
d_call: TRBD1
j_call: TRBJ1-1
cdr3_nt: TGCGCCAGCAGTGATCCAGGGGGAACTGAAGCTTTCTTT
cdr3_aa: CASSDPGGTEAFF

v_call: TRBV5-1
clone_size: NA
d_call: TRBD2
j_call: TRBJ2-3
cdr3_nt: TGCGCCAGCAGCCCCAATGGAGCGGGGGGGCCCCAGGGTACGCAGTATTTT
cdr3_aa: CASSPNGAGGPQGTQYF

v_call: TRBV2
clone_size: NA
d_call: TRBD1
j_call: TRBJ1-6
cdr3_nt: TGTGCCAGTGGACGGATCAGGACAGGGACGGGTTCACCCCTCCACTTT
cdr3_aa: CASGRIRTGTGSPLHF

v_call: TRBV7-2
clone_size: NA
d_call: NA
j_call: TRBJ2-7
cdr3_nt: TGTGCCAGCAGCTTAGGAATCGGGGCCTTCGCGGAGGAGCAGTACTTC
cdr3_aa: CASSLGIGAFAEEQYF

v_call: TRBV4-3
clone_size: NA
d_call: NA
j_call: TRBJ2-3
cdr3_nt: TGCGCCAGCAGCCAAGATCGGGGGAGAGATACGCAGTATTTT
cdr3_aa: CASSQDRGRDTQYF

v_call: TRBV5-4
clone_size: NA
d_call: TRBD1
j_call: TRBJ1-4
cdr3_nt: TGTGCCAGCAGCTCCCGGGACAGCGGTGAAAAACTGTTTTTT
cdr3_aa: CASSSRDSGEKLFF

v_call: TRBV7-9
clone_size: NA
d_call: NA
j_call: TRBJ2-7
cdr3_nt: TGTGCCAGCAGCTCGGGGGAAAAGGACATTTTCCACGAGCAGTACTTC
cdr3_aa: CASSSGEKDIFHEQYF

v_call: TRBV6-1
clone_size: NA
d_call: NA
j_call: TRBJ1-2
cdr3_nt: TGTGCCAGCGGTGTTCCAACAGGGCTTACACTGCATCGGTATGGCTACACCTTC
cdr3_aa: CASGVPTGLTLHRYGYTF

v_call: TRBV9
clone_size: NA
d_call: NA
j_call: TRBJ1-3
cdr3_nt: TGTGCCAGCAGCGCTACAGGGTCTGGAAACACCATATATTTT
cdr3_aa: CASSATGSGNTIYF

v_call: TRBV7-2
clone_size: NA
d_call: TRBD1
j_call: TRBJ2-7
cdr3_nt: TGTGCCAGCAGCTTAGGTTTGACAGGGGATCCCTACGAGCAGTACTTC
cdr3_aa: CASSLGLTGDPYEQYF

v_call: TRBV10-3
clone_size: NA
d_call: NA
j_call: TRBJ1-6
cdr3_nt: TGTGCCATTCGACCGACGAAGTACGATTCACCCCTCCACTTT
cdr3_aa: CAIRPTKYDSPLHF

v_call: TRBV9
clone_size: NA
d_call: TRBD1
j_call: TRBJ1-2
cdr3_nt: TGTGCCAGCAGCGATCCGACCGGGACAGCCCCTTATGGCTACACCTTC
cdr3_aa: CASSDPTGTAPYGYTF

v_call: TRBV2
clone_size: NA
d_call: NA
j_call: TRBJ2-5
cdr3_nt: TGTGCCAGCAGTGAAGGGCCCCTCCAAGAGACCCAGTACTTC
cdr3_aa: CASSEGPLQETQYF

v_call: TRBV7-3
clone_size: once
d_call: TRBD2
j_call: TRBJ2-1
cdr3_nt: TGTGCCAGCAGCTTAACAGGACTAGTCGGAGTGTCTGAGCAGTTCTTC
cdr3_aa: CASSLTGLVGVSEQFF

v_call: TRBV6-1
clone_size: NA
d_call: NA
j_call: TRBJ1-2
cdr3_nt: TGTGCCAGCAGAGACCGGACAGTTTGGGGGTATGGCTACACCTTC
cdr3_aa: CASRDRTVWGYGYTF

v_call: TRBV11-2
clone_size: NA
d_call: TRBD1
j_call: TRBJ1-4
cdr3_nt: TGTGCCAGCAGCTTTACAGGGGGGGTTGAAAAACTGTTTTTT
cdr3_aa: CASSFTGGVEKLFF

v_call: TRBV14
clone_size: NA
d_call: NA
j_call: TRBJ1-4
cdr3_nt: TGTGCCAGCAGCCAAGGTGGGGGGGATTTCCGAAAACTGTTTTTT
cdr3_aa: CASSQGGGDFRKLFF

v_call: TRBV5-4
clone_size: NA
d_call: NA
j_call: TRBJ2-7
cdr3_nt: TGTGCCAGCAGCTTAGGAGGGGGCCACTACGAGCAGTACTTC
cdr3_aa: CASSLGGGHYEQYF

v_call: TRBV4-1
clone_size: NA
d_call: NA
j_call: TRBJ2-7
cdr3_nt: TGCGCCAGCAGCCAAGATCCGGCACAGGCGGACGAGCAGTACTTC
cdr3_aa: CASSQDPAQADEQYF

v_call: TRBV12-5
clone_size: NA
d_call: NA
j_call: TRBJ1-1
cdr3_nt: TGTGCTAGTGGTTTATCTACCGGGGAAGCTTTCTTT
cdr3_aa: CASGLSTGEAFF

v_call: TRBV30
clone_size: once
d_call: NA
j_call: TRBJ2-7
cdr3_nt: TGTGCCTGTCTGGGGTTAAACTCCTACGAGCAGTACTTC
cdr3_aa: CACLGLNSYEQYF

v_call: TRBV5-1
clone_size: NA
d_call: NA
j_call: TRBJ2-5
cdr3_nt: TGCGCCAGCAGCAGACAGGCGGTTGAGTCGGAGACCCAGTACTTC
cdr3_aa: CASSRQAVESETQYF

v_call: TRBV9
clone_size: once
d_call: NA
j_call: TRBJ2-5
cdr3_nt: TGTGCCAGCAGCGCGTCGATAGGCTACGAGACCCAGTACTTC
cdr3_aa: CASSASIGYETQYF

v_call: TRBV30
clone_size: NA
d_call: NA
j_call: TRBJ2-1
cdr3_nt: TGTGCCTGGAGTGTAGTTGTGGGGAGCTCCTACAATGAGCAGTTCTTC
cdr3_aa: CAWSVVVGSSYNEQFF

v_call: TRBV5-1
clone_size: NA
d_call: NA
j_call: TRBJ2-5
cdr3_nt: TGCGCCAGCAGCTTGGCCGTCACAGATCCGAACCAAGAGACCCAGTACTTC
cdr3_aa: CASSLAVTDPNQETQYF

v_call: TRBV18
clone_size: NA
d_call: NA
j_call: TRBJ1-4
cdr3_nt: TGTGCCAGCTCCCTCGACAGATCGAATGAAAAACTGTTTTTT
cdr3_aa: CASSLDRSNEKLFF

v_call: TRBV4-3
clone_size: once
d_call: NA
j_call: TRBJ2-6
cdr3_nt: TGCGCCAGCAGCCAAGAGGGGGCTACTGGGGCCAACGTCCTGACTTTC
cdr3_aa: CASSQEGATGANVLTF

v_call: TRBV5-4
clone_size: few
d_call: NA
j_call: TRBJ2-5
cdr3_nt: TGTGCCAGCAGCCCCGGGACCTTCCAAGAGACCCAGTACTTC
cdr3_aa: CASSPGTFQETQYF

v_call: TRBV19
clone_size: NA
d_call: NA
j_call: TRBJ2-3
cdr3_nt: TGTGCCAGTAGAAGGGAAGGTAGCACAGATACGCAGTATTTT
cdr3_aa: CASRREGSTDTQYF